The rows below give T cell receptor beta chains drawn from one sample of a study of blood T cells in healthy people across ages. TCRdb reanalysed the 5' RACE reads using MiXCR and keeps one entry per CDR3 protein. Counted here are about 1.5 million distinct CDR3 sequences, 40% to 45% occurring once; the ten biggest clones make up 4%. The specimen sequenced was blood. The source of these receptors is a woman between 18 and 29 years old in good health. Each CDR3 is given with its conserved first and last residue. A D gene is named only where the DNA matches it firmly. The size field is filled for only some rows; it gives once, few, many or a size class.

V,J,size,D,DNA,CDR3
TRBV20-1,TRBJ1-2,few,.,TGCAGTGCTAGAGGGGGGGGCTGGTATGGCTACACCTTC,CSARGGGWYGYTF
TRBV14,TRBJ2-7,few,TRBD2,TGTGCCAGCAGCCAAGATCGGTCTAGCGGGGTTACGTCCTACGAGCAGTACTTC,CASSQDRSSGVTSYEQYF
TRBV28,TRBJ2-3,.,.,TGTGCCAGCAGTCCCGTTCTAAATTCCGGTACAGATACGCAGTATTTT,CASSPVLNSGTDTQYF
TRBV6-6,TRBJ2-7,few,TRBD1,TGTGCCAGCAGTTACGAAGGACAGGAGCGGCCCTACGAGCAGTACTTC,CASSYEGQERPYEQYF
TRBV18,TRBJ2-1,once,.,TGTGCCAGCGGTGAATTACCTAGCTCCTACAATGAGCAGTTCTTC,CASGELPSSYNEQFF
TRBV9,TRBJ1-5,.,.,TGTGCCAGCAGCGGTATACATAGCAATCAGCCCCAGCATTTT,CASSGIHSNQPQHF
TRBV29-1,TRBJ1-2,.,.,TGCAGCGTATCGAGTCGGCAGTACGTCCAGGGCTACACCTTC,CSVSSRQYVQGYTF
TRBV28,TRBJ2-7,.,.,TGTGCCAATTCCGAAGGGGACGGGGGCCCCTACGAGCAGTACTTC,CANSEGDGGPYEQYF
TRBV7-2,TRBJ2-3,.,TRBD2,TGTGCCAGCAGCTTATGGGGCACTAGCGGGGGGTCAGATACGCAGTATTTT,CASSLWGTSGGSDTQYF
TRBV27,TRBJ2-1,few,.,TGTGCCACCCTAGGGGGATTCAATGAGCAGTTCTTC,CATLGGFNEQFF
TRBV20-1,TRBJ2-3,.,.,TGCAGTGCTGGATACAGGGGACTCACAGATACGCAGTATTTT,CSAGYRGLTDTQYF
TRBV20-1,TRBJ1-5,few,.,TGCAGTGCGAACGGACAGCCGGCCAATCAGCCCCAGCATTTT,CSANGQPANQPQHF
TRBV29-1,TRBJ2-1,few,.,TGCAGCGTTGCCGGGACCTCCTACAATGAGCAGTTCTTC,CSVAGTSYNEQFF
TRBV10-3,TRBJ1-2,few,.,TGTGCCATCAGTGAGCCGACAGATAACTATGGCTACACCTTC,CAISEPTDNYGYTF
TRBV29-1,TRBJ2-7,.,TRBD2,TGCAGCTTCTGGGGACTAGCGGGAGGGGGCTCCTACGAGCAGTACTTC,CSFWGLAGGGSYEQYF
TRBV10-3,TRBJ2-5,.,TRBD2,TGTGCCATCGGGGGGACTAGCGGGGGCCAAGAGACCCAGTACTTC,CAIGGTSGGQETQYF
TRBV7-2,TRBJ1-4,.,.,TGTGCCAGCAGCTTCTACGGCTTCGGCAATGAAAAACTGTTTTTT,CASSFYGFGNEKLFF
TRBV9,TRBJ2-7,.,.,TGTGCCAGCAGCCAAGCGACGGCGTCCTACAATGAGCAGTACTTC,CASSQATASYNEQYF
TRBV9,TRBJ2-7,.,.,TGTGCCAGCAGCGTCAGCCCTGCCTACGAGCAGTACTTC,CASSVSPAYEQYF
TRBV6-2/TRBV6-3,TRBJ2-1,few,TRBD2,TGTGCCGTCGGGGAAGCGGGGGGAACAGACAATGAGCAGTTCTTC,CAVGEAGGTDNEQFF
TRBV6-2/TRBV6-3,TRBJ2-7,.,TRBD1,TGTGCCAGCAGTCAGGGGGCGGAATTCTACGAGCAGTACTTC,CASSQGAEFYEQYF
TRBV6-2/TRBV6-3,TRBJ1-1,.,.,TGTGCCAGCCCACGATCTAGGGGAATGAACACTGAAGCTTTCTTT,CASPRSRGMNTEAFF
TRBV28,TRBJ1-6,.,.,TGTGCCAGCAGTTTCCCTTCGAGACGGTTTTATAATTCACCCCTCCACTTT,CASSFPSRRFYNSPLHF
TRBV7-3,TRBJ2-3,few,TRBD2,TGTGCCAGCAGCTTAAATAGTCCGGGAGCGGGAGCAGATACGCAGTATTTT,CASSLNSPGAGADTQYF
TRBV20-1,TRBJ2-3,few,TRBD2,TGCAGTGCAGAAGCTCTAGCGGCACGGGAAGATACGCAGTATTTT,CSAEALAAREDTQYF
TRBV9,TRBJ1-3,many,.,TGTGCCAGCAGTTTCTCTGGAAACACCATATATTTT,CASSFSGNTIYF
TRBV2,TRBJ2-7,many,.,TGTGCCAGCAATAGGGAAACCCCCTACGAGCAGTACTTC,CASNRETPYEQYF
TRBV27,TRBJ2-3,many,.,TGTGCCAGCAGTTTTGCGGGGCTCTACACAGATACGCAGTATTTT,CASSFAGLYTDTQYF
TRBV28,TRBJ2-3,.,TRBD1,TGTGCCAGCAGCCGCTTGGGACAGCGCAGGGACAGAGATACGCAGTATTTT,CASSRLGQRRDRDTQYF
TRBV9,TRBJ2-7,.,.,TGTGCCAGCAGCCCCGGGACCCGAGGGTCCTACGAGCAGTACTTC,CASSPGTRGSYEQYF
TRBV20-1,TRBJ2-7,few,.,TGCAGTGGGGTCGGGACGAGCTCCTACGAGCAGTACTTC,CSGVGTSSYEQYF
TRBV7-2,TRBJ1-2,.,.,TGTGCCAGCAGCTTTAAGGTGAACTATGGCTACACCTTC,CASSFKVNYGYTF
TRBV5-1,TRBJ1-1,.,TRBD1,TGCGCCAGCAGCGGGGGACAGGGTGACACTGAAGCTTTCTTT,CASSGGQGDTEAFF
TRBV20-1,TRBJ2-1,many,TRBD1,TGCAGTGCTGGGATGCAGGGGGTCTACAATGAGCAGTTCTTC,CSAGMQGVYNEQFF
TRBV2,TRBJ2-5,.,.,TGTGCCAGCAAAGAAGGCCCGCTCAATGAGCAGTACTTC,CASKEGPLNEQYF
TRBV10-3,TRBJ1-1,.,TRBD1,TGTGTCATCAGTGAGGGGGCGCGGACTGAAGCTTTCTTT,CVISEGARTEAFF
TRBV20-1,TRBJ2-4,.,TRBD2,TGCAGTGCTCGGACTAGCGGGCTTAGAAACATTCAGTACTTC,CSARTSGLRNIQYF
TRBV4-1,TRBJ2-1,many,.,TGCGCCAGCAGCCCCGGACAGACCTACAATGAGCAGTTCTTC,CASSPGQTYNEQFF
TRBV11-2,TRBJ2-1,.,.,TGTGCCAGCAATACAGGTCCCACCTACAATGAGCAGTTCTTC,CASNTGPTYNEQFF
TRBV7-3,TRBJ2-1,many,.,TGTGCCAGCAGCATAAGCCTCAATGAGCAGTTCTTC,CASSISLNEQFF
TRBV2,TRBJ2-7,.,.,TGTGCCAGCAGGTGGGAGTCCTACGAGCAGTACTTC,CASRWESYEQYF
TRBV7-8,TRBJ1-3,.,.,TGTGCCAGCAGCTCTCGGGCAGGAATCACTGGAAACACCATATATTTT,CASSSRAGITGNTIYF
TRBV6-5,TRBJ2-1,.,.,TGTGCCAGCAGTTACTCGATCCCCAGGAACAATGAGCAGTTCTTC,CASSYSIPRNNEQFF
TRBV6-5,TRBJ1-2,.,TRBD1,TGTGCCAGCTTTGACAGGGGTGTAGACTATGACTACACCTTC,CASFDRGVDYDYTF
TRBV23-1,TRBJ1-4,.,TRBD1,TGCGCCAGCAGCGGCAGGGCAGGGGGGCCAACTAATGAAAAACTGTTTTTT,CASSGRAGGPTNEKLFF
TRBV20-1,TRBJ2-4,.,.,TGCAGTGCTAGAGAACGAGGAAGGTGGACCAAAAACATTCAGTACTTC,CSARERGRWTKNIQYF
TRBV7-2,TRBJ2-3,few,TRBD2,TGTGCCAGCAGCTTAGGAGGACTAGCGGGAGGGCCAGATACGCAGTATTTT,CASSLGGLAGGPDTQYF
TRBV12-3/TRBV12-4,TRBJ2-1,.,TRBD2,TGTGCCAGCAGCCTAGCGGACCGATACACCTATGAGCAGTTCTTC,CASSLADRYTYEQFF
TRBV29-1,TRBJ1-1,.,.,TGCAGCGTTGTTGGGGAGAACACTGAAGCTTTCTTT,CSVVGENTEAFF
TRBV6-5,TRBJ2-3,.,.,TGTGCCAGCAGTTTTACGTCCGGGGGCGGCCCAGATACGCAGTATTTT,CASSFTSGGGPDTQYF
TRBV5-6,TRBJ2-3,.,.,TGTGCCAGCAGTTCGGGTGGGCACCCAGATACGCAGTATTTT,CASSSGGHPDTQYF